This T cell receptor beta chain was identified in a study of cytomegalovirus exposure and HLA in healthy donors (dated by TCRdb to the late 2010s). In terms of the full investigation: An earlier analysis of more than 550 of the donors reported 276 Gb of sequence data and 90 million to 120 million unique TCR beta sequences obtained from about 179 million T cells. Among some 400 genotyped donors of the cohort, an average of approximately 240,000 unique TCR beta nucleotide sequences was sequenced per donor, of which roughly 18% were non-productive. Rather than using new phenotypic data, the later analysis identified candidate immune exposures from TCR beta sequences and from how often those sequences occurred across donors. A later analysis re-examined previously published TCR beta repertoires from roughly 720 donors and added high-resolution HLA genotyping to investigate patterns of TCR occurrence. Both class I and class II loci were covered by HLA typing, at four-digit resolution. The study aimed to test whether signatures of past pathogen exposure could be identified by cataloging public T cell receptors. In an earlier analysis of 587 of the donors, high-throughput TCR beta sequencing was used to judge whether each TCR beta V gene segment behaved as functional or pseudogenic. Genome-wide SNP genotypes for about 65% of the 666 donors were used in a later genetic analysis, which treated that subset as a discovery cohort. The genetic ancestry cluster associated with self-reported Caucasian donors included roughly four fifths of the roughly 400 genotyped donors. Roughly 300 gigabases of sequencing data and approximately 93 million unique TCR sequences were included in an early release covering roughly 700 HLA-typed donors. The study profiled the T cell repertoires of some 610 subjects by immunosequencing and related them to cytomegalovirus serostatus. Donor age, sex, ethnicity and CMV serostatus were compiled alongside the repertoire data. In addition to the first cohort of around 670 subjects, a separate validation cohort of approximately 110 different subjects was used. The number of donors typed differed by locus, with 629-630 for A, B, C, DRB1 and DQB1, 522 for DQA1, over 600 for DPA1, and some 470 for DPB1. All discovery cohort repertoires had been generated using a single sequencing platform. High-throughput TCR immunosequencing, statistical association of individual TCRs with disease status, and machine learning were combined to predict cytomegalovirus infection status. About five DR-DQ haplotypes were treated as single units for association and clustering because of strong linkage in the cohort.

Germline trimming amounts to 7 bases on V and 0 bases on J, with 11 as the count of junction bases outside the gene matches. Reading from cysteine to phenylalanine, the CDR3 counts 16 amino acids. The CDR3 DNA has 48 bases and is translated from base 1. As encoded in the germline V gene, CDR1 is SNHLY while CDR2 is FYNNEI. Results and caveats for the whole study, not just this receptor: In a later analysis, TCR association rates were found to vary across HLA loci, with the most associated TCRs seen for DRB1 alleles and the fewest for HLA-C alleles. Specific HLA alleles were associated with 15,000 to 20,000 TCR beta sequences at a false discovery rate of 0.05 in a later analysis. Several of the top co-occurrence clusters appeared to be linked to parvovirus B19, influenza, CMV and Epstein-Barr virus, according to a later analysis. Correlated functional status among segregating V segments might reflect linkage disequilibrium, but an unknown experimental factor could not be ruled out. In a later genetic analysis, fewer N-insertions in productive TCRs were reported among donors in an Asian-associated ancestry cluster than the 666-donor mean. When HLA alleles, especially DR and DQ, strongly co-occurred, attributing TCR associations to individual alleles was difficult. In this cohort, only TCR beta chains were sequenced, and detectable features were limited by the absence of alpha or paired-chain data. A later analysis found that most CMV-associated TCR beta chains appeared HLA-restricted, with HLA associations seemingly driven largely by CMV exposure. The authors suggested that the approach could potentially be generalized to other disease states and immunological phenotypes. The only immune exposure information available for the cohort was CMV serostatus. Sequencing depth was assumed to be roughly uniform across donors in the presence/absence analyses, though that assumption may not hold. A later analysis found that HLA-associated TCR beta chains were more clonally expanded and had lower generation probabilities than equally common non-associated chains. A further reported finding was that TCR beta sequences accurately predicted the HLA-A and HLA-B alleles for most subjects in the first cohort. The sequencing pipeline was judged likely to have produced a cluster of highly shared sequence variants as a technical artifact. Cytomegalovirus status was reported to be diagnosed by the classifier with high specificity and sensitivity in both the original and validation cohorts. A few of the identified cytomegalovirus-associated TCR beta chains were confirmed in vitro to be specific for cytomegalovirus antigens. Some IMGT-functional V segments, including TRBV6-2 and TRBV6-3, could not be told apart with the 87-base-pair reads, so those segments were excluded. Broadly in line with IMGT annotations, most TCR beta V segments showed up in productive rearrangements about 87% or about 30% of the time in an earlier analysis of a few hundred of the donors. While some public TCRs were present in many individuals, most TCR sequences turned up only very rarely across donors. In a later genetic analysis, a missense DCLRE1C variant was associated with V-gene and J-gene trimming of TCR beta chains, and the association was replicated in an independent cohort. HLA typing was unavailable for some donors at each locus, so association tests used only the typed subset. The study gave a list of 150 to 200 TCR beta chains associated with cytomegalovirus. Because counts were too low, 15 to 20 rarely observed V segments, including chromosome 9 orphons, were left out of the earlier analysis of about 500 of the donors.

Library construction relied on the immunoSEQ multiplex PCR assay. For the multiplex PCR, a mixture combining 60 forward primers for TCR Vbeta segments and 13 reverse primers for TCR Jbeta segments was used. The CDR3 region of rearranged TCR beta genes was amplified from genomic DNA by a multiplex PCR assay. The Illumina HiSeq System was used to sequence the amplified TCR beta libraries as 87-base-pair reads. Per the original workflow: In a later analysis, approximately 74 million unique TCR beta chains were counted across the roughly 700 repertoires, and roughly 10 million of these chains were shared by at least two donors. Raw reads were error-corrected and collapsed into unique sequences with a nearest-neighbor algorithm that merged closely related sequences to remove PCR and sequencing errors. V, D and J gene segments were assigned by aligning CDR3 sequences to IMGT reference sequences. For a sequence to be retained, at least a six-nucleotide match to both a V gene segment and a J gene segment was required. Rearrangements were classified as productive when the CDR3 lacked stop codons and remained in frame with V and J, and all other rearrangements were classified as non-productive. CDR3 was defined by IMGT convention, running from the second conserved V-encoded cysteine to the conserved J-encoded phenylalanine. The earlier analysis of some 600 of the donors excluded sequences that lacked an unambiguous match to a single V gene segment. An earlier analysis of approximately 590 of the donors classified V segments as functional when productive rearrangements were above 56.7% and as segregating when the standard deviation between donors was above 5%. To diagnose cytomegalovirus status from the catalog of TCR beta chain sequences, a statistical classification framework was built. In a later analysis, TCR nucleotide sequences were compared against IMGT/GENE-DB human TR gene sequences so that V and J genes could be assigned. In a later analysis, CDR3 sequences and most-parsimonious VDJ recombination scenarios were assigned using the TCRdist pipeline. In a later analysis, every TCR beta chain was defined by the combination of its CDR3 amino acid sequence and its V-gene family, and reads without a unique V-gene family were dropped. As a way to deal with suspected cross-contamination and a sequencing artifact, a later analysis dropped 450 to 600 nucleotide sequences that were highly shared and had low generation probability. For each public chain, a later analysis derived a clonal expansion index from normalized ranks of inferred template counts within each repertoire. Generation probabilities in a later analysis came from a VDJ recombination model fitted to out-of-frame rearrangements, and those results were checked against IGoR. In a later analysis, hypergeometric tests were used to score TCR-TCR, TCR-HLA and TCR-CMV co-occurrence, with a repertoire-size bias correction applied to TCR pairs. A later analysis estimated false discovery rates by permuting HLA or CMV assignments 20 times. In a later analysis, co-occurring TCRs were grouped with DBSCAN, and TCRdist sequence similarity was added when clustering was performed within HLA-allele-positive subsets. Repertoires with fewer than 30,000 or more than 120,000 public chains, plus five repertoires with anomalous nucleotide sharing, were excluded from co-occurrence clustering. Entries here come from immuneACCESS through TCRdb and include only in-frame sequences with V and J called. Some clones fail to appear in such tables; in the studies checked, an unresolved V gene covers under half of the shortfall, and the cause of the remainder is unknown. That table supplies the V and J calls and clone size; D and trimming were determined from the DNA. Recorded for this sample are around 120,000 clones; roughly 80% of them occurred a single time. The ten most abundant clones make up 2.7% of the sample.

A word on this clone: Its antigen is unknown. Per-base quality was not reported, and no clone a single base away is much larger than it.

The cohort was made up of 650 to 700 healthy bone marrow donors. At the time of sampling, every cohort member was nominally healthy, though immune exposures that went unrecorded were likely present. The donor tested CMV seropositive and was one of the 289 seropositive cohort members. Each donor provided a peripheral blood sample, and peripheral blood mononuclear cells were used for TCR beta sequencing. The Qiagen DNeasy Blood Extraction Kit was used to extract genomic DNA from the blood cell samples. Rearrangement joined TRBV2 to TRBJ1-1; 7 middle bases align to TRBD1. This sequence was found in a woman between 40 and 50 years old in good health and CMV-seropositive. The sample was PBMCs. The CDR3 here reads CASTTGQPLVNTEAFF. In nucleotide form, the sequence is TGTGCCAGCACCACGGGACAGCCCCTTGTGAACACTGAAGCTTTCTTT. With the portions outside the CDR3 filled from the reference TRBV2 and TRBJ1-1 genes, the complete variable region becomes EPEVTQTPSHQVTQMGQEVILRCVPISNHLYFYWYRQILGQKVEFLVSFYNNEISEKSEIFDDQFSVERPDGSNFTLKIRSTKLEDSAMYFCASTTGQPLVNTEAFFGQGTRLTVV.